This T cell receptor (beta chain) is from a study of cytomegalovirus exposure and HLA in healthy donors. In the PCR, 60 Vbeta and 13 Jbeta primers were used. The repertoire was sequenced with immunoSEQ multiplex PCR; TCRdb's copy has only in-frame clones and lacks some. The sample contains about 84,000 clones, 63% of which appear only once. The germline V and J ends were trimmed by 0 bases and 6 bases, with 17 bases remaining between them. The CDR3 is made up of 15 amino acids. The germline V gene encodes CDR1 SQVTM and CDR2 ANQGSEA. The sequenced sample was PBMCs. The rearrangement links TRBV29-1 to TRBJ1-2; weak D call: TRBD1 (6 bases). The TCR originated in a woman between 40 and 50 years old in good health and CMV-seropositive. Written as DNA, the CDR3 is TGCAGCGTTGAAGATCGGGGCAGGGGTGGCGATGGCTACACCTTC. It yields the protein CSVEDRGRGGDGYTF.